This T cell receptor (beta chain) derives from a study of blood T cell repertoires in COVID-19. The method was immunoSEQ multiplex PCR; TCRdb's version includes in-frame clones alone and lacks a portion of them. The sample has under 45,000 clones, 70% to 80% seen once. This clone was seen a handful of times. This receptor was identified in a woman aged 70-85 years with acute or convalescent COVID-19. Material for sequencing was peripheral blood.

The CDR3 protein is CASSQDSRAGSNYGYTF. The DNA for the CDR3 is TGCGCCAGCAGCCAAGACTCCCGGGCGGGAAGTAACTATGGCTACACCTTC. V usage is TRBV4-1 and J usage is TRBJ1-2; no clear D. The CDR3 has 17 amino acids. Trimming shortened V by 0 bases and J by 1 base, and 15 bases separated the two germline ends. In germline, CDR1 is MGHRA, CDR2 YSYEKL.